Sequencing of this T cell receptor (beta chain) was carried out in a study of blood T cell repertoires in COVID-19. About the study: Acute and convalescent COVID-19 specimens originated in the United States, Italy and Spain.

TCRdb's copy holds only in-frame clones and misses some; the assay was immunoSEQ multiplex PCR. The sample records some 300,000 clones, 70% to 90% being singletons. The specimen was peripheral blood. The receptor was isolated from a woman in her twenties or thirties who had recovered from COVID-19.

The CDR3, as DNA: TGTGCCAGCAGCCAGGACAGAGAAGAGACCCAGTACTTC. Its protein is CASSQDREETQYF. This chain uses TRBV7-3 with TRBJ2-5; tentative D call: TRBD1 (6 bases). Germline V CDR1 and CDR2: SGHTA, FQGTGA. The CDR3 loop spans 13 amino acids. Trimming cost V 5 bases and J 3 bases, with 10 bases left between them.